This T cell receptor beta chain derives from a study of sequential checkpoint blockade in melanoma. This CDR3 has 12 residues. V lost 0 bases, J lost 8 bases, and 6 bases lay in between. Germline-derived CDR1 and CDR2 are SGDLS and YYNGEE. Treatment reported: randomized to nivolumab then ipilimumab (arm A) or the reverse (arm B). Some clones are missing from TCRdb's copy, which holds only in-frame ones; the method was immunoSEQ multiplex PCR. The table shows 20,000 to 25,000 clones, with around 25% occurring only once. This receptor was obtained from a human donor with melanoma. The gene calls are TRBV9 and TRBJ2-1; perhaps TRBD2 as D (6 bases). The source material was tumor tissue (inferred from file names), sampled from a patient given nivolumab and ipilimumab in sequence. The CDR3 spells CASSVAGDEQFF. In nucleotides, the CDR3 is TGTGCCAGCAGCGTAGCGGGGGATGAGCAGTTCTTC.